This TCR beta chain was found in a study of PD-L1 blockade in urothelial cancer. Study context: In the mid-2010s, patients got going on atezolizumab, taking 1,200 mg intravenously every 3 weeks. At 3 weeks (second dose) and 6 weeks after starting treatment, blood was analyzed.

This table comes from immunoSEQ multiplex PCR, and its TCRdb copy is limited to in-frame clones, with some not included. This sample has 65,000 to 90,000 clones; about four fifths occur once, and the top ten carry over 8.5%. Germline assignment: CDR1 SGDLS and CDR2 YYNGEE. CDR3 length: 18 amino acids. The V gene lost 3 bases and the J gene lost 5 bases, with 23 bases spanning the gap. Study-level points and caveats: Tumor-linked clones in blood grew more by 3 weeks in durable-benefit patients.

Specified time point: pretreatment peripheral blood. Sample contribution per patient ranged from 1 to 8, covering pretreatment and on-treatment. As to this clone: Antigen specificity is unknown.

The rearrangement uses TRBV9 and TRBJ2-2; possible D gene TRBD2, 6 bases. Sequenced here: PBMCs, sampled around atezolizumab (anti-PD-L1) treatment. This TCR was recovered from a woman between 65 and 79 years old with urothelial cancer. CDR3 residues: CASSATSGQVLGTGELFF. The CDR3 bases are TGTGCCAGCAGCGCTACAAGCGGGCAGGTTCTCGGGACCGGGGAGCTGTTTTTT.